This T cell receptor beta chain was recovered during a study of blood T cell repertoires in COVID-19. The wider study: Some COVID-19 samples were acute and others convalescent; all came from the United States, Italy and Spain. T cells, B-cell-depleted T cells, or PBMCs supplied cDNA or gDNA.

Per the authors' pipeline: Nucleated cell counts were estimated from reference gene primer amplification. Sequencing was performed with immunoSEQ multiplex PCR; in TCRdb, only in-frame clones are kept and a portion is missing. V, J and clone size derive from that table, while D and trimming were established from the DNA sequence. Here the sample spans 100,000 or so clones, 88% being singletons. The germline V gene encodes CDR1 LNHDA and CDR2 SQIVND (reference sequence). CDR3 size: 17 residues. J gave up 1 base and V 7 bases, and 11 bases lay outside the gene matches. The genes are TRBV19 and TRBJ2-2; TRBD2 matches at 8 bases. This clonotype was sampled from a human donor in a cohort sampled during active COVID-19. Sequencing was done on a sample of peripheral blood. DNA of the CDR3: TGTGCCAGTACCAAAAGGCCGAGCGGGAGGAACACCGGGGAGCTGTTTTTT. This codes for CASTKRPSGRNTGELFF.